This T cell receptor beta chain appears in the sequencing data of a study of response to subunit inactivated influenza vaccine. Trimming pared 10 bases from V and 3 bases from J, leaving 5 bases between. In germline, CDR1 is SGDLS, CDR2 YYNGEE. The CDR3 is 9 amino acids. This clonotype appeared a few times. Its specificity is not known. Study-wide findings and caveats: Each seasonal influenza vaccination recruits few new T cells, the authors suggested.

TCRdb re-called the RT-PCR reads with MiXCR, one entry per CDR3 protein. The data hold approximately 700,000 distinct CDR3 sequences, with around 14% observed a single time. Sample: PBMCs from blood, taken roughly 13 days after vaccination. The source of this sequence is a man between 50 and 59 years old who received an inactivated influenza vaccine. V usage is TRBV9 and J usage is TRBJ2-7; no definite D call. CDR3 in amino acids: CAGDYEQYF. CDR3 sequence (DNA): TGTGCCGGCGACTACGAGCAGTACTTC.